The sequence of this T cell receptor beta chain was determined in a study of OX40 agonist ivuxolimab in advanced cancers. Study information: The treatment was a fully human IgG2 OX40 agonist, ivuxolimab. Three patients got partial responses; one had hepatocellular carcinoma and two had cutaneous melanoma.

Assay: immunoSEQ multiplex PCR; the TCRdb copy retains only in-frame clones and omits some. The sample comprises roughly 38,000 clones, 80% to 95% of which are singletons, and 20% to 25% rests with the top ten. Notes on this clone: Its antigen is currently unknown.

Findings and caveats of the study: No antigen was identified for the clonally expanded peripheral T cells.

Trimming stripped 6 bases from V and 4 bases from J, with 14 bases between. There are 14 residues in the CDR3. Germline CDR1 MNHEY, CDR2 SMNVEV (reference sequence). At cycle 4 day 1, cycle 7 day 1, and baseline, blood was sampled. Sequencing was performed on CD4+ or CD8+ T cells sorted from blood, taken in a trial of the OX40 agonist ivuxolimab. The gene calls are TRBV27 and TRBJ2-3; no reliable D call. The TCR was taken from an adult with an advanced solid tumor such as melanoma, head and neck, liver or kidney cancer. CDR3 sequence: CASRSGPRADTQYF. As DNA, the CDR3 is TGTGCCAGCAGGTCAGGTCCTAGGGCAGATACGCAGTATTTT.